This T cell receptor (beta chain) was documented in a study of cytomegalovirus exposure and HLA in healthy donors. Broader study findings: Association with HLA alleles at 0.05 false discovery rate was found for 16,951 TCR beta sequences in a later analysis. The classifier was said to identify cytomegalovirus status with high specificity and sensitivity. Cytomegalovirus association was assigned to about 150 TCR beta chains.

Each donor was healthy, and each was a bone marrow donor. V lost 3 bases and J lost 5, with 19 bases in between. Germline loops: CDR1 SGHTA, CDR2 FQGNSA. The CDR3 spans 16 residues. The PCR employed 60 Vbeta primers together with 13 Jbeta primers. The method was immunoSEQ multiplex PCR; TCRdb's version includes in-frame clones alone and lacks a portion of them. The repertoire includes about 190,000 clones, more than 9.5% of them detected once, and under 10% sits in the top ten. A note on this clone: Antigen unknown.

Specimen: PBMCs. The clonotype was recovered from a man in his forties or fifties in good health and CMV-seropositive. This chain uses TRBV7-2 with TRBJ2-5, with TRBD2 as a possible D gene (5 bases). CDR3 protein: CASSFTPSSRGETQYF. The CDR3 nucleotides are TGTGCCAGCAGCTTTACTCCGTCTAGTCGCGGGGAGACCCAGTACTTC.